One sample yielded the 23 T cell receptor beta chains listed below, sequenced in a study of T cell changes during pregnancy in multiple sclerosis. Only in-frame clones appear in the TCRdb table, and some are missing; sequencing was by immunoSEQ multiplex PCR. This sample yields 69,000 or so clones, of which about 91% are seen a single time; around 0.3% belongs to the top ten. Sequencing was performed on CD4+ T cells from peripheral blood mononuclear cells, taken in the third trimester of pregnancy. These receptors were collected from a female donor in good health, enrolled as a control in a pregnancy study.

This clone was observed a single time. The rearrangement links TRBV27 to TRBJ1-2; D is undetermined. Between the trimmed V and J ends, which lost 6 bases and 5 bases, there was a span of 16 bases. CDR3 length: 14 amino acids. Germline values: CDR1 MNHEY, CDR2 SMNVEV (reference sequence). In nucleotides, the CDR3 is TGTGCCAGCAGCTCTCGGGGAGTTCAATATGGCTACACCTTC. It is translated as CASSSRGVQYGYTF.

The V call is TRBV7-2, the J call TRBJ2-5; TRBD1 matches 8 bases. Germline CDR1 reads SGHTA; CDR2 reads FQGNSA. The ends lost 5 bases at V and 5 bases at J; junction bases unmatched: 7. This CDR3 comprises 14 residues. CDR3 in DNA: TGTGCCAGCAGCGACGGACAGGGTGGTGAGACCCAGTACTTC. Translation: CASSDGQGGETQYF.

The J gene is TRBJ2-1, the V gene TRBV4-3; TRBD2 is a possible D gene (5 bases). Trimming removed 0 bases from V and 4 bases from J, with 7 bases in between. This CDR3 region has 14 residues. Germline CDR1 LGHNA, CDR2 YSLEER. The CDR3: CASSQERRYNEQFF. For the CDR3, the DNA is TGCGCCAGCAGCCAAGAAAGGAGGTACAATGAGCAGTTCTTC.

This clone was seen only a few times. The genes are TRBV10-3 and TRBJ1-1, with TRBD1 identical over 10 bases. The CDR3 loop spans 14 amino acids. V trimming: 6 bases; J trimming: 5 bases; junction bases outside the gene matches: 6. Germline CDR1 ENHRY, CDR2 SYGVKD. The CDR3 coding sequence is TGTGCCATCAGGGGGACAGGGGATTTTACTGAAGCTTTCTTT. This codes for CAIRGTGDFTEAFF.

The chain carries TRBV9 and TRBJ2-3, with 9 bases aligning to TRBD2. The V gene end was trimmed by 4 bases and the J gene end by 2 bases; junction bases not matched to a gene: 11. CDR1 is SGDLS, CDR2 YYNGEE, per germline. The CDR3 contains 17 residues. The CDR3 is CASSSQSGGRTTDTQYF. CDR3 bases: TGTGCCAGCAGCTCACAGAGCGGGGGGCGGACCACAGATACGCAGTATTTT.

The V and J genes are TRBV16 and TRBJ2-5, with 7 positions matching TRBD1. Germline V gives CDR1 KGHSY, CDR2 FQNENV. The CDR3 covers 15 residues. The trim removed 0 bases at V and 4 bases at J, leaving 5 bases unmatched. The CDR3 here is CASSQSRAGGETQYF. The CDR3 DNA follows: TGTGCCAGCAGCCAATCGAGGGCAGGGGGAGAGACCCAGTACTTC.

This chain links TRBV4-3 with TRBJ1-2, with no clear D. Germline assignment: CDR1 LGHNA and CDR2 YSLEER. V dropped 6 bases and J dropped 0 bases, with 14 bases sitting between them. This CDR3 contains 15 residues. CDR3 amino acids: CASRPTSGSNYGYTF. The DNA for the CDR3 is TGCGCCAGCAGACCGACTTCGGGGTCTAACTATGGCTACACCTTC.

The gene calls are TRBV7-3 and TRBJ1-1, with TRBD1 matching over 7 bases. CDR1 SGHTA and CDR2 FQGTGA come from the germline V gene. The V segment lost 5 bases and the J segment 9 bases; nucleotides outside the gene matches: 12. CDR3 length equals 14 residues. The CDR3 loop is CASSESGQTIKAFF. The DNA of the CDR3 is TGTGCCAGCAGCGAATCGGGACAGACTATTAAAGCTTTCTTT. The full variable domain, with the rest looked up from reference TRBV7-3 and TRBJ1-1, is GAGVSQTPSNKVTEKGKYVELRCDPISGHTALYWYRQSLGQGPEFLIYFQGTGAADDSGLPNDRFFAVRPEGSVSTLKIQRTERGDSAVYLCASSESGQTIKAFFGQGTRLTVV.

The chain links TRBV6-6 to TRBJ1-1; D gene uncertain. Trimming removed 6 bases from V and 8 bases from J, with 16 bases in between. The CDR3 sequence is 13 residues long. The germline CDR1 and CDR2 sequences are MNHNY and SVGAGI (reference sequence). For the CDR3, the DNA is TGTGCCAGCAGACTTACGTTCCAGACAGAAGCTTTCTTT. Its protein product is CASRLTFQTEAFF.

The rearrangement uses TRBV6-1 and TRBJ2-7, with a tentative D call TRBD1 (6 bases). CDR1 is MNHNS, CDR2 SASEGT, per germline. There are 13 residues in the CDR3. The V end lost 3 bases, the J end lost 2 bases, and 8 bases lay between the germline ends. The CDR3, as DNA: TGTGCCAGCAGTGAGGACAGTCCCTACGAGCAGTACTTC. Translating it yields CASSEDSPYEQYF.

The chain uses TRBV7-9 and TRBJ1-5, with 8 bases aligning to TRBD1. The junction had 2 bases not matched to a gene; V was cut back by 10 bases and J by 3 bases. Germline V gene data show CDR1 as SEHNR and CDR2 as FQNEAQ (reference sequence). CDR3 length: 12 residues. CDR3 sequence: CATGQDNQPQHF. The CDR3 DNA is TGTGCCACGGGACAGGACAATCAGCCCCAGCATTTT.

The CDR3: CASSPEQGLDEKLFF. The CDR3 bases are TGTGCCAGCTCACCGGAACAGGGATTGGATGAAAAACTGTTTTTT. This chain uses TRBV18 with TRBJ1-4; D may be TRBD1 (6 bases). The CDR3 extends over 15 amino acids. Germline-derived CDR1 and CDR2 are KGHSH and LQKENI. V was cut by 3 bases and J by 6 bases, with 14 bases left in between.

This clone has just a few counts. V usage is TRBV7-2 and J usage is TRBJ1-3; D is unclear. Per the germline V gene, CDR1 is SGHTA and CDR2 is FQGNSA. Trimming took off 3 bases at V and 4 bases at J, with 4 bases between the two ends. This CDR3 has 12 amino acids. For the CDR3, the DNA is TGTGCCAGCAGCTTCGGGGGAAACACCATATATTTT. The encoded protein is CASSFGGNTIYF.

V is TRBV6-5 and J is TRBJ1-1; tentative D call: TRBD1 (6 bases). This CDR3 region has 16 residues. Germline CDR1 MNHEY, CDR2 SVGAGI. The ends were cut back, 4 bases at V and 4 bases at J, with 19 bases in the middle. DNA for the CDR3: TGTGCCAGCAGTTCCTTGACAGGTCGTTTGGGCACTGAAGCTTTCTTT. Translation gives CASSSLTGRLGTEAFF.

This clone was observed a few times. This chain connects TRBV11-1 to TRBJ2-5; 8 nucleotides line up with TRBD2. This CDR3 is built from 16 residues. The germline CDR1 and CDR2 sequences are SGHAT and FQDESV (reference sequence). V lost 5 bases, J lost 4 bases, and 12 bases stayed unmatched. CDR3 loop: CASSPLLGGGIETQYF. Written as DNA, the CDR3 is TGTGCCAGCAGCCCACTCCTTGGCGGGGGGATAGAGACCCAGTACTTC.

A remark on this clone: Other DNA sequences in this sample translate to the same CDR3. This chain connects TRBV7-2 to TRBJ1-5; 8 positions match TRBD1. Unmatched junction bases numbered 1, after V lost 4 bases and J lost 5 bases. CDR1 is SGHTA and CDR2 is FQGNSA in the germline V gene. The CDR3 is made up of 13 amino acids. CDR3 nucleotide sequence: TGTGCCAGCAGCTACAGGGGGGATCAGCCCCAGCATTTT. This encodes CASSYRGDQPQHF.

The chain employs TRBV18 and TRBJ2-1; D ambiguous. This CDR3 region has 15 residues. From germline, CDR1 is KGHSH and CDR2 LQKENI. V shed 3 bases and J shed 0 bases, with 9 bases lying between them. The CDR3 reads CASSPEVSSYNEQFF. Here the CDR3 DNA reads TGTGCCAGCTCACCCGAGGTGAGCTCCTACAATGAGCAGTTCTTC.

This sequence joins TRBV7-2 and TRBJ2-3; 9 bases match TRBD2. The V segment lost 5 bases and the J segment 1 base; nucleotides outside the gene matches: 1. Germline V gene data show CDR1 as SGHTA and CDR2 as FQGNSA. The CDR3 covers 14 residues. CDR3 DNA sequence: TGTGCCAGCAGCCAGCGGGGGGGCACAGATACGCAGTATTTT. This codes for CASSQRGGTDTQYF.

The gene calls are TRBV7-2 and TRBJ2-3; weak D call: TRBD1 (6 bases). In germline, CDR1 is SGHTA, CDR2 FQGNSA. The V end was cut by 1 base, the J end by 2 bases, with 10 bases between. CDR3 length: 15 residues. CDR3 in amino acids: CASSLVTGNTDTQYF. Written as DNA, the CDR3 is TGTGCCAGCAGCTTAGTGACAGGTAACACAGATACGCAGTATTTT.

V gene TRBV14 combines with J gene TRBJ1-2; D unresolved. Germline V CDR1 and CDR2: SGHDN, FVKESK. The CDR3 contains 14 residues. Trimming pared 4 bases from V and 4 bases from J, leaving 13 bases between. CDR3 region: CASSRQSASYGYTF. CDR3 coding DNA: TGTGCCAGCAGCCGACAATCGGCCAGCTATGGCTACACCTTC.

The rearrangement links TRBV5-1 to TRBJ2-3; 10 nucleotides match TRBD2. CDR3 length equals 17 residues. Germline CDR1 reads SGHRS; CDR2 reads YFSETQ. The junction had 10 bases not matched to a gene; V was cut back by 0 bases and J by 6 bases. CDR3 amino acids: CASSLVPSGGARDTQYF. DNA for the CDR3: TGCGCCAGCAGCTTGGTGCCCAGCGGGGGGGCCAGGGATACGCAGTATTTT.

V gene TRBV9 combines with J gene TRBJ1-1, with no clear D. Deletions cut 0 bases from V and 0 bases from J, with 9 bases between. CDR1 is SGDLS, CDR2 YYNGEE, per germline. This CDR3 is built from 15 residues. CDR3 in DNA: TGTGCCAGCAGCGTAGGTGCCGGGATGAACACTGAAGCTTTCTTT. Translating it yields CASSVGAGMNTEAFF.

CDR3 coding DNA: TGCGCCAGCAGCCGACAGGCTGTCAACTCTGGAAACACCATATATTTT. Residues: CASSRQAVNSGNTIYF. J is TRBJ1-3 and V is TRBV4-1; TRBD1 is a possible D gene (6 bases). The CDR3 consists of 16 residues. In germline, CDR1 is MGHRA, CDR2 YSYEKL. V dropped 4 bases and J dropped 0 bases, with 13 bases sitting between them.